A single TCR beta chain is shown here with its context. The antigen is undetermined. The sort gate was single viable CD3+CD4+CD8-CD45RO+ cells for memory CD4+ T cells. Germline values: CDR1 SNHLY, CDR2 FYNNEI. The CDR3 spans 14 residues. The V end lost 5 bases, the J end lost 0 bases, and 8 bases lay between the germline ends. These data are taken from a study of memory CD4+ T cells and cytomegalovirus serostatus. Findings and caveats of the study: Of 150 to 200 reported CMV TCRbeta sequences, around 62 were found in memory CD4+ repertoires.

The repertoire was sequenced with immunoSEQ multiplex PCR; TCRdb's copy has only in-frame clones and lacks some. The sample records about 57,000 clones, roughly 80% being singletons. The gene calls are TRBV2 and TRBJ1-5; unclear D gene. This sequence originates from an adult in good health and CMV-seronegative. Source material: memory CD4+ T cells from blood. CDR3 coding DNA: TGTGCCAGCAGTCCCCAGTATAGCAATCAGCCCCAGCATTTT. This gives the protein CASSPQYSNQPQHF.